The source of this T cell receptor beta chain is a study of shared clonotypes between healthy human individuals. Study overall: The cohort comprised a couple of women and a few men. Their ages spanned 18 to 49 years. Broader study findings: Some naive CD4 clonotypes, about 5%, turned up in common across several donors.

Assay used: immunoSEQ multiplex PCR; TCRdb lists only in-frame clones, some missing. The sample lists approximately 2.4 million clones; approximately 95% were seen once. Trimming removed 2 bases from V and 1 base from J, with 2 bases in between. This CDR3 contains 12 residues. CDR1 is SEHNR, CDR2 FQNEAQ, per germline (reference sequence). With respect to this clone: The target antigen is unknown. This sample also contains other DNA sequences that code for the same CDR3.

What was sequenced was naive CD4+ T cells sorted from blood. The subset was: CD45RA+ positively selected. The sequence came from a man younger than 30 in good health. The rearrangement links TRBV7-9 to TRBJ1-1; D not certain. The DNA for the CDR3 is TGTGCCAGCAGCTTATCGAACACTGAAGCTTTCTTT. Translation gives CASSLSNTEAFF.